Each of the 6 T cell receptor beta chains below was sequenced from the same sample in a study of T cells in tumors after PD-1 blockade (dated by TCRdb to about 2019). Preparation of the library involved the immunoSEQ multiplex PCR assay. This immuneACCESS table, as held by TCRdb, lists in-frame sequences with V and J called but not all clones. Of the missing ones, under half trace to an unresolved V gene in checked studies; the others have no known cause. The table for this sample lists just under 20,000 clones; over 75% of them were counted only once. Roughly 27% of the sample lies in the top ten. The material sequenced was PBMCs, taken after anti-PD-1 therapy. The receptors were gathered from a human donor with advanced basal cell or squamous cell carcinoma (not recorded which).

This clone showed up just once. J is TRBJ2-4 and V is TRBV7-2; 9 nucleotides match TRBD1. Germline V CDR1 and CDR2: SGHTA, FQGNSA. Trimming cost V 2 bases and J 8 bases; bases outside gene matches: 4. The CDR3 loop spans 14 amino acids. CDR3 nucleotides: TGTGCCAGCAGCTTAAGGGACAGGGTAGACATTCAGTACTTC. It codes for CASSLRDRVDIQYF.

The chain recombines TRBV18 with TRBJ1-1; 8 nucleotides line up with TRBD1. The CDR3 length is 14 residues. Germline trimming cut 5 bases from V and 5 bases from J; bases unmatched to any gene: 7. Germline CDR1 and CDR2: KGHSH and LQKENI. The CDR3 nucleotides read TGTGCCAGCTCAGACAGGGGTGTAGAGACTGAAGCTTTCTTT. It specifies CASSDRGVETEAFF.

This clone was detected a few times. This chain connects TRBV13 to TRBJ1-4; D is perhaps TRBD1 (5 bases). The germline V gene has CDR1 PRHDT and CDR2 FYEKMQ (reference sequence). Trimming shortened V by 0 bases and J by 8 bases, and 22 bases separated the two germline ends. The CDR3 has 18 residues. CDR3 in DNA: TGTGCCAGCAGCTTAGGCCCTTGGTTGGCAGCCGAGGGGGAAAAACTGTTTTTT. Its translation: CASSLGPWLAAEGEKLFF.

The rearrangement joins TRBV11-3 to TRBJ2-5, with D unresolved. CDR3 size: 15 residues. CDR1 and CDR2 from the germline V gene are SGHNT and YENEEA. With 5 bases removed from V and 5 bases from J, the gap between germline ends came to 18 bases. CDR3 in DNA: TGTGCCAGCAGCCGGAGCGACTCGGTAGGGGAGACCCAGTACTTC. Protein sequence: CASSRSDSVGETQYF.

This chain joins TRBV28 and TRBJ2-2, with D possibly matching TRBD1 (6 bases). Germline loops: CDR1 MDHEN, CDR2 SYDVKM. With 3 bases removed from V and 9 bases from J, the gap between germline ends came to 17 bases. This CDR3 contains 15 residues. The CDR3 DNA follows: TGTGCCAGCAGTTTTGGGCTAGGTGGGGGCAGGGAGCTGTTTTTT. Amino acid sequence: CASSFGLGGGRELFF.

V usage is TRBV6-6 and J usage is TRBJ2-7; 10 bases map to TRBD1. Germline V gene lookup returns CDR1 MNHNY and CDR2 SVGAGI (reference sequence). Trimming cost V 6 bases and J 0 bases; bases outside gene matches: 2. This CDR3 spans 14 amino acids. The CDR3 sequence is CASRGQGISYEQYF. The CDR3, as DNA: TGTGCCAGCAGGGGACAGGGGATCTCCTACGAGCAGTACTTC.